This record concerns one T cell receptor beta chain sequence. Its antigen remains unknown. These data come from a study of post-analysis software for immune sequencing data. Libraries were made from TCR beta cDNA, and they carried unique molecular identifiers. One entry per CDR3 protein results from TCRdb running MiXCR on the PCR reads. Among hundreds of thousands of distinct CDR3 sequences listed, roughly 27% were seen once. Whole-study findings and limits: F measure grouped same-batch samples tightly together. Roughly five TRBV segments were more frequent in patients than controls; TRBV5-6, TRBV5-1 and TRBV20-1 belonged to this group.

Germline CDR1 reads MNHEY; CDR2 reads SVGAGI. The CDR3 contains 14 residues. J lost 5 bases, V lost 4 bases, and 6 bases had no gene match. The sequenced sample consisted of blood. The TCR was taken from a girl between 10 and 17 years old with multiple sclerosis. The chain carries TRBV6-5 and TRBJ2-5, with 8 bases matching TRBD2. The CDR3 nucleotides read TGTGCCAGCAGTTCCCGCGGGGGGCGGGAGACCCAGTACTTC. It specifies CASSSRGGRETQYF.